This TCR beta chain was observed in a study of T cell repertoires in cytomegalovirus infection. Study information: From public TCR beta signatures came an indication of both CMV infection and matching HLA type. Study-level findings and limits: The cumulative frequency of public TCR beta families identified carriers of CMV plus the relevant HLA. Clonotypes of TCR beta that were HLA-C-restricted and CMV-specific dominated the ex vivo response.

The CDR3 sequence is 10 residues long. V was clipped by 8 bases and J by 5 bases, with 7 bases between them. Germline CDR1 is SNHLY and CDR2 is FYNNEI. A word on this clonotype: The antigen is unknown.

TCRdb itself ran the reads through MiXCR, one entry per CDR3 protein. Of hundreds of thousands of distinct CDR3 sequences listed, 20% to 25% are singletons. The TCR was taken from a human donor in good health (CMV status not recorded). Some clones in this sample may be carry-over from other donors' samples. Sequencing was done on a sample of CD8+ T cells from PBMCs. The rearrangement joins TRBV2 to TRBJ2-7, with D perhaps matching TRBD1 (5 bases). CDR3: CASQGNEQYV. The CDR3, as DNA: TGTGCCAGCCAGGGAAACGAGCAGTACGTC.